Listed here are 21 T cell receptor beta chains from one sample, sequenced in a study of blood T cell repertoires in COVID-19. Sequencing was performed with immunoSEQ multiplex PCR; in TCRdb, only in-frame clones are kept and a portion is missing. Of 120,000 to 150,000 clones in the sample, over 85% were seen once. The sequencing sample was made of peripheral blood. The receptor source for this set is a human donor in a cohort sampled during active COVID-19.

This rearrangement joins TRBV5-4 to TRBJ1-2, with 7 bases identical to TRBD1. The CDR3 totals 14 residues. Germline CDR1 and CDR2: SGHNT and YYREEE (reference sequence). After removal of 4 bases from V and 7 bases from J, the junction contained 10 bases not matched to a gene. The CDR3 DNA follows: TGTGCCAGCAGCCTCCTGGGGACAGTACGTGGCTACACCTTC. Translated, it gives CASSLLGTVRGYTF.

The chain has TRBV5-6 and TRBJ1-4, with 9 bases aligning to TRBD1. Germline V gives CDR1 SGHDT, CDR2 YYEEEE. The CDR3 is 14 residues long. V lost 5 bases, J lost 5 bases, and 4 bases stayed unmatched. CDR3 in amino acids: CASSPTGGNEKLFF. In DNA form, the CDR3 reads TGTGCCAGCAGTCCGACAGGGGGGAATGAAAAACTGTTTTTT.

The chain combines TRBV4-1 with TRBJ2-1; 7 bases are a match to TRBD2. The CDR3 has 16 residues. V gave up 4 bases and J gave up 1 base; unmatched junction bases: 7. The germline gives CDR1 MGHRA, CDR2 YSYEKL. In DNA, the CDR3 is TGCGCCAGCAGCCTTACGGGAGGATTTTCCTACAATGAGCAGTTCTTC. It encodes CASSLTGGFSYNEQFF.

The chain has TRBV4-1 and TRBJ1-1; D possibly corresponds to TRBD1 (5 bases). CDR3 size: 16 residues. Between the trimmed V and J ends, which lost 1 base and 5 bases, there was a span of 17 bases. Germline loops: CDR1 MGHRA, CDR2 YSYEKL. The DNA of the CDR3 is TGCGCCAGCAGCCAAGGGGGCACCCGCAGGGTAACTGAAGCTTTCTTT. It specifies CASSQGGTRRVTEAFF.

The chain is built from TRBV9 and TRBJ1-4, with unresolved D. The germline V gene encodes CDR1 SGDLS and CDR2 YYNGEE. The V end lost 0 bases, the J end lost 7 bases, and 7 bases lay between the germline ends. CDR3 length equals 13 residues. The CDR3 nucleotides read TGTGCCAGCAGCGTAGCTTTCGGTGAAAAACTGTTTTTT. Its protein product is CASSVAFGEKLFF.

The V and J genes are TRBV7-2 and TRBJ2-3; possibly TRBD2 for D (5 bases). The V end was cut by 6 bases, the J end by 0 bases, with 7 bases between. The V gene's germline CDR1 is SGHTA and CDR2 FQGNSA. The CDR3 is made up of 13 amino acids. The CDR3: CASRRASTDTQYF. The CDR3 DNA reads as TGTGCCAGCAGGAGGGCTAGCACAGATACGCAGTATTTT.

V is TRBV6-5 and J is TRBJ2-7; unclear D gene. V dropped 1 base and J dropped 7 bases, with 11 bases sitting between them. Germline V gene sequence: CDR1 MNHEY, CDR2 SVGAGI. CDR3 length equals 13 residues. In nucleotides, the CDR3 is TGTGCCAGCAGTTACTATCAGGCTCGGGAGCAGTACTTC. Amino acids: CASSYYQAREQYF.

V is TRBV7-2 and J is TRBJ1-1; 9 bases are a match to TRBD1. J was trimmed by 2 bases and V by 4 bases; bases with no gene match: 5. This CDR3 is 15 amino acids long. Germline assignment: CDR1 SGHTA and CDR2 FQGNSA. CDR3 DNA sequence: TGTGCCAGCAGCTCACGACAGGGGGGCAACACTGAAGCTTTCTTT. It translates to CASSSRQGGNTEAFF.

V is TRBV7-9 and J is TRBJ1-1; 10 bases are shared with TRBD1. Germline trimming cut 8 bases from V and 4 bases from J; bases unmatched to any gene: 10. There are 15 residues in the CDR3. The V gene's germline CDR1 is SEHNR and CDR2 FQNEAQ (reference sequence). The CDR3 DNA reads as TGTGCCAGCGGGTCGACAGGGGGCAGTAGCACTGAAGCTTTCTTT. The encoded protein is CASGSTGGSSTEAFF.

The V and J genes are TRBV6-5 and TRBJ1-1; D gene ambiguous. V dropped 8 bases and J dropped 4 bases, with 14 bases sitting between them. This CDR3 has 13 amino acids. Germline CDR1 is MNHEY and CDR2 is SVGAGI. The CDR3 region is CASQRGSSTEAFF. The CDR3 DNA follows: TGTGCCAGCCAGCGGGGAAGCAGCACTGAAGCTTTCTTT.

The chain has TRBV19 and TRBJ2-7, with a possible D match to TRBD1 (6 bases). CDR1 is LNHDA, CDR2 SQIVND, per germline (reference sequence). This CDR3 comprises 14 residues. The V end lost 1 base, the J end lost 3 bases, and 10 bases lay between the germline ends. CDR3 region: CASSIVRGSYEQYF. CDR3 nucleotide sequence: TGTGCCAGTAGTATAGTGAGGGGGAGCTACGAGCAGTACTTC.

The gene calls are TRBV5-6 and TRBJ1-4, with D maybe TRBD1 (5 bases). CDR3 size: 14 residues. Germline values: CDR1 SGHDT, CDR2 YYEEEE. The ends were cut back, 4 bases at V and 8 bases at J, with 15 bases in the middle. CDR3: CASSQGAVGEKLFF. The CDR3 region has the DNA TGTGCCAGCAGCCAAGGGGCGGTGGGCGAAAAACTGTTTTTT.

The V and J genes are TRBV11-3 and TRBJ2-1; 9 positions agree with TRBD2. The CDR3 is made up of 17 amino acids. Unmatched junction bases numbered 7, after V lost 1 base and J lost 3 bases. CDR1 is SGHNT, CDR2 YENEEA, per germline. DNA of the CDR3: TGTGCCAGCAGCTTAGGAATAGCGGGAGAGCTCTACAATGAGCAGTTCTTC. This sequence encodes CASSLGIAGELYNEQFF.

The chain joins TRBV19 to TRBJ1-5; 11 bases are a match to TRBD1. Germline trimming cut 5 bases from V and 6 bases from J; bases unmatched to any gene: 6. The CDR3 has 15 amino acids. Germline V gene data show CDR1 as LNHDA and CDR2 as SQIVND (reference sequence). The CDR3 here is CASSGTGGRGQPQHF. The CDR3, as DNA: TGTGCCAGTAGTGGGACAGGGGGTAGGGGTCAGCCCCAGCATTTT.

The V and J genes are TRBV2 and TRBJ2-5, with 16 bases lining up with TRBD2. Trimming took 3 bases from V and 3 from J; bases not matched to a gene: 1. CDR3 length equals 16 residues. CDR1 is SNHLY and CDR2 is FYNNEI in the germline V gene. Written as DNA, the CDR3 is TGTGCCAGCAGTGAGGGGACTAGCGGGGGGGAAGAGACCCAGTACTTC. This encodes CASSEGTSGGEETQYF.

The chain combines TRBV5-4 with TRBJ1-5; no clear D gene. Per germline, CDR1 SGHNT and CDR2 YYREEE (reference sequence). This CDR3 contains 14 residues. The V and J ends lost 1 base and 6 bases respectively, with 11 bases between them. The CDR3: CASSLFGVGQPQHF. The CDR3 region has the DNA TGTGCCAGCAGCTTGTTCGGGGTGGGTCAGCCCCAGCATTTT.

This chain connects TRBV5-1 to TRBJ2-5; D perhaps matches TRBD2 (5 bases). The CDR3 length is 14 residues. V lost 1 base and J lost 3, with 10 bases in between. CDR1 is SGHRS and CDR2 is YFSETQ in the germline V gene. The CDR3 coding sequence is TGCGCCAGCAGCTTGTCAGCGGCCGAAGAGACCCAGTACTTC. This translates into CASSLSAAEETQYF.

V is TRBV23-1 and J is TRBJ2-5, with D maybe TRBD2 (7 bases). TRBV23-1 is an ORF, and what it does is uncertain. V gave up 0 bases and J gave up 6 bases, with 23 bases separating them. The CDR3 loop spans 18 amino acids. Here the CDR3 reads CASSQSLCAGAPGKTQYF. The CDR3 DNA sequence: TGCGCCAGCAGTCAATCACTATGCGCGGGGGCCCCCGGGAAGACCCAGTACTTC.

This clone has just a few counts. V gene TRBV7-3 combines with J gene TRBJ1-1; D unclear. The germline gives CDR1 SGHTA, CDR2 FQGTGA. The V end was cut by 3 bases, the J end by 1 base, with 6 bases between. CDR3 length equals 13 residues. CDR3 sequence reads: CASSFGGNTEAFF. CDR3 DNA: TGTGCCAGCAGCTTCGGAGGGAACACTGAAGCTTTCTTT.

This chain joins TRBV7-2 and TRBJ2-1; D possibly corresponds to TRBD2 (7 bases). Germline values: CDR1 SGHTA, CDR2 FQGNSA. The CDR3 has 15 residues. Trimming left V 1 base short and J 6 bases short, with 13 bases between. The CDR3 nucleotides are TGTGCCAGCAGCTTAGTGGGGGGGGCCTTCAATGAGCAGTTCTTC. This codes for CASSLVGGAFNEQFF.

The chain uses TRBV2 and TRBJ2-1; TRBD2 matches at 9 bases. Trimming at V came to 6 bases and at J to 9 bases, leaving 9 bases not matched to a gene. Germline CDR1 reads SNHLY; CDR2 reads FYNNEI. The CDR3 totals 14 residues. The CDR3 nucleotides are TGTGCCAGCAGGGGGCGGGGGGGGGCCATTGAGCAGTTCTTC. Encoded protein: CASRGRGGAIEQFF.